What follows are 10 T cell receptor beta chains derived from one specimen sequenced in a study of T-cell reconstitution after alpha-beta-depleted transplantation in children. Construction of the TCRbeta library involved unique molecular identifiers. TCRdb processed the PCR reads anew with MiXCR; each CDR3 protein has one entry. The table shows around 100,000 distinct CDR3 sequences, with approximately 6% occurring only once. The input for sequencing was PBMCs, mostly from graft donor cells, taken 60 days after TCRalphabeta/CD19-depleted stem cell transplant. Source of these receptors: a female patient between 2 and 15 years old who had a stem cell transplant for Fanconi anemia, so the T cells may come from the graft donor.

This clonotype occurred many times. This chain connects TRBV7-9 to TRBJ1-1; D is undetermined. CDR1 is SEHNR and CDR2 is FQNEAQ in the germline V gene (reference sequence). This CDR3 is built from 13 residues. With 4 bases removed from V and 7 bases from J, the gap between germline ends came to 13 bases. The CDR3 protein is CASSSPGLVEAFF. CDR3 bases: TGTGCCAGCAGCTCCCCCGGGTTAGTTGAAGCTTTCTTT. The variable domain in full, with the rest retrieved from reference TRBV7-9 and TRBJ1-1, is DTGVSQNPRHKITKRGQNVTFRCDPISEHNRLYWYRQTLGQGPEFLTYFQNEAQLEKSRLLSDRFSAERPKGSFSTLEIQRTEQGDSAMYLCASSSPGLVEAFFGQGTRLTVV.

This chain connects TRBV20-1 to TRBJ1-2, with 8 bases aligning to TRBD1. With V trimmed by 4 bases and J by 4 bases, 17 bases remained unmatched. This CDR3 is 17 amino acids long. Germline V gives CDR1 DFQATT, CDR2 SNEGSKA (reference sequence). In nucleotides, the CDR3 is TGCAGTGCTACAACCATCGGCGGACAGGGAGCACCCTATGGCTACACCTTC. As protein: CSATTIGGQGAPYGYTF.

The DNA of the CDR3 is TGTGCCAGTAGTATGTACAGGGGCCCCTACGAGCAGTACTTC. As protein: CASSMYRGPYEQYF. The chain employs TRBV19 and TRBJ2-7, with 7 bases matching TRBD1. From germline, CDR1 is LNHDA and CDR2 SQIVND (reference sequence). Germline trimming cut 3 bases from V and 2 bases from J; bases unmatched to any gene: 4. This CDR3 comprises 14 residues.

In this sample, this clonotype turned up many times. V usage is TRBV30 and J usage is TRBJ2-7; D unclear. V lost 1 base, J lost 3 bases, and 4 bases lay in between. The CDR3 has 11 amino acids. Germline lookup yields CDR1 GTSNPN and CDR2 SVGIG (reference sequence). In DNA, the CDR3 is TGTGCCTGGAGTGGGTTCTACGAGCAGTACTTC. It yields the protein CAWSGFYEQYF.

This clonotype has ten or more counts. This CDR3 reads CASSLVMGGELFF. The CDR3 region has the DNA TGTGCCAGCAGCTTAGTAATGGGCGGGGAGCTGTTTTTT. The chain carries TRBV7-2 and TRBJ2-2, with D uncertain. Trimming removed 1 base at V and 7 bases at J, with 7 bases between. CDR3 length equals 13 residues. Looked up from germline, CDR1 is SGHTA and CDR2 is FQGNSA.

Written as DNA, the CDR3 is TGTGCCATGATTGGACGGCTTGAAGCTTTCTTT. Translation gives CAMIGRLEAFF. The chain links TRBV6-4 to TRBJ1-1; D is ambiguous. CDR3 length: 11 residues. The V and J ends lost 10 bases and 7 bases respectively, with 13 bases between them. Germline assignment: CDR1 MRHNA and CDR2 SNTAGT.

The chain has TRBV12-3 or TRBV12-4 and TRBJ1-1, with 7 bases lining up with TRBD1. CDR3 length: 15 amino acids. V shed 6 bases and J 1 base; nucleotides not matched to a gene: 8. CDR3 residues: CASRKTGSGNTEAFF. CDR3 nucleotides: TGTGCCAGCAGGAAGACAGGGTCCGGGAACACTGAAGCTTTCTTT.

Only a few counts were recorded for this clonotype. This rearrangement joins TRBV4-2 to TRBJ2-7, with 9 positions matching TRBD2. Germline V gene lookup returns CDR1 LGHNA and CDR2 YNFKEQ. The length of the CDR3 is 18 residues. Trimming removed 0 bases from V and 4 bases from J; junction bases left unmatched: 13. CDR3 coding DNA: TGTGCCAGCAGCCAAGAAGTGGGGGGACTAGCTGGCCGTTACGAGCAGTACTTC. This gives the protein CASSQEVGGLAGRYEQYF.

The rearrangement uses TRBV21-1 and TRBJ2-1; the table's D call TRBD2 went unverified against the DNA. TRBV21-1 is a pseudogene segment. CDR3 length equals 18 residues. CDR3 bases: TGTGCCAGCAGCAAAGAGGGAAAACTAGTCCCTATGAATAATGAGCAGTTCTTC. Its protein product is CASSKEGKLVPMNNEQFF.

The sample holds a few counts of this clonotype. The rearrangement links TRBV27 to TRBJ2-7; D is uncertain. The ends were cut back, 5 bases at V and 1 base at J, with 15 bases in the middle. Germline CDR1 reads MNHEY; CDR2 reads SMNVEV (reference sequence). The CDR3 contains 15 residues. CDR3: CASSPFSHRSYEQYF. CDR3 sequence (DNA): TGTGCCAGCAGTCCGTTTAGTCATCGGTCCTACGAGCAGTACTTC.